A single sample gave rise to the 25 T cell receptor beta chains below, sequenced in a study of response to subunit inactivated influenza vaccine. Using its own MiXCR run on the RT-PCR reads, TCRdb lists one record per CDR3 protein. The profile shows roughly 630,000 distinct CDR3 sequences, about 15% of them singletons. Sequencing used PBMCs from blood, obtained around 15 days before vaccination. Receptors originate from a man aged 50 or older who received an inactivated influenza vaccine.

This clonotype was seen a few times. The chain combines TRBV7-2 with TRBJ2-4; no firm D call. Trimming took off 1 base at V and 2 bases at J, with 9 bases between the two ends. The CDR3 is 15 amino acids. Germline assignment: CDR1 SGHTA and CDR2 FQGNSA. The CDR3 sequence: CASSLVSDPKNIQYF. CDR3 DNA sequence: TGTGCCAGCAGCTTAGTCTCAGACCCCAAAAACATTCAGTACTTC.

J is TRBJ2-3 and V is TRBV28; D is undetermined. V shed 2 bases and J shed 0 bases, with 12 bases lying between them. The CDR3 covers 16 residues. CDR1 and CDR2 (germline): MDHEN, SYDVKM. The CDR3 DNA sequence: TGTGCCAGCAGTTTAGGCCCAATGTCTAGCACAGATACGCAGTATTTT. It codes for CASSLGPMSSTDTQYF.

V gene TRBV6-5 combines with J gene TRBJ2-3; no firm D call. The CDR3 is 17 amino acids. V dropped 4 bases and J dropped 0 bases, with 17 bases sitting between them. Germline loops: CDR1 MNHEY, CDR2 SVGAGI. The CDR3 sequence: CASSSLPRPFSTDTQYF. The CDR3 DNA reads as TGTGCCAGCAGTTCCCTCCCACGGCCTTTTAGCACAGATACGCAGTATTTT.

This chain uses TRBV14 with TRBJ1-6; D unclear. Between the trimmed V and J ends, which lost 3 bases and 1 base, there was a span of 4 bases. The CDR3 sequence is 14 residues long. In germline, CDR1 is SGHDN, CDR2 FVKESK. The CDR3 DNA reads as TGTGCCAGCAGCCAGGAATCCTATAATTCACCCCTCCACTTT. Residues: CASSQESYNSPLHF. Full variable domain (remainder filled in from reference TRBV14 and TRBJ1-6): EAGVTQFPSHSVIEKGQTVTLRCDPISGHDNLYWYRRVMGKEIKFLLHFVKESKQDESGMPNNRFLAERTGGTYSTLKVQPAELEDSGVYFCASSQESYNSPLHFGNGTRLTVT.

This chain connects TRBV4-3 to TRBJ2-1; D tentatively reads TRBD1 or TRBD2 (6 bases each). This CDR3 region has 12 residues. V was clipped by 4 bases and J by 12 bases, with 13 bases between them. Looked up from germline, CDR1 is LGHNA and CDR2 is YSLEER. In DNA form, the CDR3 reads TGCGCCAGCAGCCGCGTGGGGGGCTCGCAGTTCTTC. Amino acid sequence: CASSRVGGSQFF.

This clonotype showed up many times. The chain links TRBV12-3 or TRBV12-4 to TRBJ1-3, with D uncertain. The V and J ends lost 5 bases and 5 bases respectively, with 7 bases between them. The CDR3 loop spans 12 amino acids. CDR3 residues: CASSPSRNTIYF. The CDR3 DNA follows: TGTGCCAGCAGTCCGTCCCGAAACACCATATATTTT.

The chain joins TRBV6-2 or TRBV6-3 to TRBJ2-5, with 9 bases fitting TRBD1. V was pared by 6 bases and J by 5 bases, with 19 bases of the junction left unmatched. The CDR3 runs to 18 residues. CDR1 and CDR2 (germline): MNHEY, SVGEGT. In DNA, the CDR3 is TGTGCCAGCAGGCCCGGGACAGGGATTACTTTGGGATCGGAGACCCAGTACTTC. Translation: CASRPGTGITLGSETQYF.

In its sample, this clonotype was seen a few times. The gene calls are TRBV29-1 and TRBJ2-5, with 8 bases fitting TRBD1. The length of the CDR3 is 15 residues. CDR1 and CDR2 from the germline V gene are SQVTM and ANQGSEA. V lost 2 bases and J lost 5; bases outside the gene matches: 10. The CDR3: CSVEPVQGVGETQYF. In DNA, the CDR3 is TGCAGCGTTGAACCAGTACAGGGGGTTGGGGAGACCCAGTACTTC.

J is TRBJ1-1 and V is TRBV2; maybe TRBD1 (5 bases). Trimming took 3 bases from V and 4 from J, leaving 15 bases between them. The CDR3 is 15 amino acids. Germline-derived CDR1 and CDR2 are SNHLY and FYNNEI. CDR3 protein: CASSDDSGRGTEAFF. As DNA, the CDR3 is TGTGCCAGCAGTGACGATTCCGGGAGGGGCACTGAAGCTTTCTTT.

This clonotype was found once. The CDR3 nucleotides are TGCAGTGCTAGTTCCCTCGGCACCCTCTCCTACAATGAGCAGTTCTTC. It specifies CSASSLGTLSYNEQFF. This chain links TRBV20-1 with TRBJ2-1; D call uncertain. There are 16 residues in the CDR3. The V and J ends lost 3 bases and 0 bases respectively, with 15 bases between them. Germline assignment: CDR1 DFQATT and CDR2 SNEGSKA (reference sequence).

This clonotype was detected only a few times. V gene TRBV11-2 combines with J gene TRBJ2-3; 12 bases align to TRBD2. Germline CDR1 SGHAT, CDR2 FQNNGV. Trimming removed 5 bases from V and 7 bases from J; junction bases left unmatched: 16. The CDR3 sequence is 18 residues long. The CDR3 spells CASSTKAWATSGRHTQYF. The CDR3 region has the DNA TGTGCCAGCAGCACCAAAGCTTGGGCGACTAGCGGGAGACATACGCAGTATTTT.

This clonotype was seen ten or more times. The rearrangement uses TRBV2 and TRBJ2-2, with D perhaps matching TRBD1 (5 bases). CDR3 length equals 16 residues. From germline, CDR1 is SNHLY and CDR2 FYNNEI. V shed 4 bases and J shed 0 bases, with 12 bases lying between them. The CDR3 sequence is CASSAQGNPNTGELFF. The CDR3 bases are TGTGCCAGCAGTGCTCAGGGTAATCCGAACACCGGGGAGCTGTTTTTT. Looking up the rest from reference TRBV2 and TRBJ2-2 gives the full variable domain: EPEVTQTPSHQVTQMGQEVILRCVPISNHLYFYWYRQILGQKVEFLVSFYNNEISEKSEIFDDQFSVERPDGSNFTLKIRSTKLEDSAMYFCASSAQGNPNTGELFFGEGSRLTVL.

This clonotype was detected only a few times. The V and J genes are TRBV25-1 and TRBJ2-3; D gene uncertain. Deletions cut 2 bases from V and 3 bases from J, with 9 bases between. Germline loops: CDR1 MGHDK, CDR2 SYGVNS. The CDR3 totals 14 residues. The CDR3 reads CASSELEGTDTQYF. The CDR3 DNA sequence: TGTGCCAGCAGTGAACTAGAAGGGACAGATACGCAGTATTTT.

This clonotype was recorded at least ten times. The V call is TRBV6-2 or TRBV6-3, the J call TRBJ2-7, with 13 bases aligning to TRBD2. This CDR3 contains 14 residues. Looked up from germline, CDR1 is MNHEY and CDR2 is SVGEGT. V lost 8 bases, J lost 4 bases, and 5 bases stayed unmatched. CDR3 region: CASFGTSGMYEQYF. The CDR3 coding sequence is TGTGCCAGCTTCGGGACTAGCGGGATGTACGAGCAGTACTTC.

The chain combines TRBV29-1 with TRBJ2-5; D may correspond to TRBD1 or TRBD2 (6 bases each). Germline loops: CDR1 SQVTM, CDR2 ANQGSEA. The CDR3 runs 12 residues. V was shortened by 7 bases and J by 4 bases, with 13 bases between the two germline ends. The CDR3 region is CSAEKGGETQYF. The CDR3 DNA reads as TGCAGCGCCGAGAAGGGGGGAGAGACCCAGTACTTC.

This chain joins TRBV7-2 and TRBJ1-6; D gene uncertain. Germline CDR1 reads SGHTA; CDR2 reads FQGNSA. The germline V and J ends were trimmed by 5 bases and 7 bases, with 6 bases remaining between them. The CDR3 sequence is 12 residues long. The CDR3 reads CASSTINSPLHF. DNA of the CDR3: TGTGCCAGCAGCACCATAAATTCACCCCTCCACTTT.

The chain employs TRBV12-3 or TRBV12-4 and TRBJ2-1; 7 nucleotides line up with TRBD1. There are 16 residues in the CDR3. V shed 5 bases and J 3 bases; nucleotides not matched to a gene: 10. DNA for the CDR3: TGTGCCAGCAGTGGCCGGATCGGGACAGTCTACAATGAGCAGTTCTTC. Translating gives CASSGRIGTVYNEQFF.

As for this clonotype: The missing conserved phenylalanine or tryptophan at the end of this CDR3 makes a read error likely. V gene TRBV28 combines with J gene TRBJ2-1; D is unresolved. V was clipped by 3 bases and J by 0 bases, with 6 bases between them. CDR1 and CDR2 (germline): MDHEN, SYDVKM. This CDR3 has 14 residues. CDR3 in DNA: TGTGCCAGCAGTTTGGAGCGCTCCTACAATGAGCAGTTCTTA. Translating it yields CASSLERSYNEQFL.

The sample holds a few counts of this clonotype. V is TRBV24-1 and J is TRBJ2-3; the match to TRBD2 covers 14 bases. This CDR3 comprises 20 residues. The V gene end was trimmed by 4 bases and the J gene end by 0 bases; junction bases not matched to a gene: 11. Germline CDR1 reads KGHDR; CDR2 reads SFDVKD. The CDR3 DNA reads as TGTGCCACCAGTGACCGCGATATCGGACTAGCGGGGGGTAGCACAGATACGCAGTATTTT. It translates to CATSDRDIGLAGGSTDTQYF.

The rearrangement uses TRBV7-9 and TRBJ1-2; D ambiguous. The CDR3 covers 14 residues. Germline CDR1 reads SEHNR; CDR2 reads FQNEAQ (reference sequence). V was trimmed by 6 bases and J by 0 bases, leaving 11 bases between them. The CDR3 sequence: CASRSGGANYGYTF. In DNA form, the CDR3 reads TGTGCCAGCAGATCAGGAGGAGCTAACTATGGCTACACCTTC.

The chain joins TRBV30 to TRBJ2-7; tentatively, D is TRBD1 (6 bases). The V end lost 2 bases, the J end lost 3 bases, and 14 bases lay between the germline ends. The CDR3 is made up of 14 amino acids. In germline, CDR1 is GTSNPN, CDR2 SVGIG (reference sequence). For the CDR3, the DNA is TGTGCCTGGAGTCTGGGCAGGGGTAGCTACGAGCAGTACTTC. It translates to CAWSLGRGSYEQYF.

The chain combines TRBV4-1 with TRBJ1-2, with TRBD1 matching 9 bases. The length of the CDR3 is 16 residues. Germline values: CDR1 MGHRA, CDR2 YSYEKL. The V and J ends lost 3 bases and 1 base, in that order; junction bases with no gene match: 6. The CDR3 DNA follows: TGCGCCAGCAGCCATCCCCCGGGACAGGGTAACTATGGCTACACCTTC. Residues: CASSHPPGQGNYGYTF.

The chain uses TRBV10-3 and TRBJ1-1; D is uncertain. The V gene's germline CDR1 is ENHRY and CDR2 SYGVKD. V lost 6 bases to trimming and J lost 4 bases, with 9 bases between them. CDR3 length: 12 amino acids. CDR3 DNA sequence: TGTGCCATCAGGGCCGAAGTCACTGAAGCTTTCTTT. Translating it yields CAIRAEVTEAFF.

This clonotype was seen only a few times. This chain uses TRBV28 with TRBJ2-1; no clear D gene. In germline, CDR1 is MDHEN, CDR2 SYDVKM. This CDR3 contains 13 residues. V lost 6 bases, J lost 5 bases, and 11 bases lay in between. CDR3 coding DNA: TGTGCCAGCAGGTCAATACGGGACAATGAGCAGTTCTTC. It yields the protein CASRSIRDNEQFF.

This clonotype was picked up a small number of times. J is TRBJ1-6 and V is TRBV28, with D possibly TRBD1 on 6 matching bases. This CDR3 has 14 amino acids. Trimming cost V 5 bases and J 7 bases, with 12 bases left between them. The germline CDR1 and CDR2 sequences are MDHEN and SYDVKM. As DNA, the CDR3 is TGTGCCAGCAGTCCTCAGGGGTTCAATTCACCCCTCCACTTT. Its protein is CASSPQGFNSPLHF. Looking up the rest from reference TRBV28 and TRBJ1-6 gives the full variable domain: DVKVTQSSRYLVKRTGEKVFLECVQDMDHENMFWYRQDPGLGLRLIYFSYDVKMKEKGDIPEGYSVSREKKERFSLILESASTNQTSMYLCASSPQGFNSPLHFGNGTRLTVT.